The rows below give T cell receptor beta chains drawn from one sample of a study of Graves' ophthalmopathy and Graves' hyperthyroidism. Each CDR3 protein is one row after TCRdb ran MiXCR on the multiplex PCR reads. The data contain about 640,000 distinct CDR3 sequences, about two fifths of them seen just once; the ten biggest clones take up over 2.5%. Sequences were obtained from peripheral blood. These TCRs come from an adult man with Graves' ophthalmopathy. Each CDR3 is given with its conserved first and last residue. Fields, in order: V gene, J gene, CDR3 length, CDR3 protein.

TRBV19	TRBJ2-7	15	CASSMRTGGTYEQYF
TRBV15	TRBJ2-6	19	CATSREWTGSGSGANVLTF
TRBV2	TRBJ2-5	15	CASTLTSGVGETQYF
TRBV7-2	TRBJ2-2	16	CASSPPGTGLTGELFF
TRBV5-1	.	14	CASSLGQSGDEQFF
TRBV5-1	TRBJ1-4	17	CASSQVTSGQGSEKLFF
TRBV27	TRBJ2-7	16	CASSLFGDSQPYEQYF
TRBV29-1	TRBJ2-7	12	CSVGRDSYEQYF
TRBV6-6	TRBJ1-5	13	CASSYPSNQPQHF
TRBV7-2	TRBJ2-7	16	CASSQDGKQGDYEQYF
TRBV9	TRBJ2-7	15	CASSAGDRGPYEQYF
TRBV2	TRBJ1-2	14	CASSPRGSNYGYTF
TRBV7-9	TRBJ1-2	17	CASSPGGAGAVGYGYTF
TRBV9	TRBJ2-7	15	CASSTQGAFAYEQYF
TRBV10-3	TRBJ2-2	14	CALRPGAGEGEQFF
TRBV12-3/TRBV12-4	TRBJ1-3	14	CANAPRGGGNTIYF
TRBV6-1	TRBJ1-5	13	CASRDASNQPQHF
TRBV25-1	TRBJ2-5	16	CASSRPTGGLQETQYF
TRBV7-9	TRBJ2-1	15	CASSRGLVGNNEQFF
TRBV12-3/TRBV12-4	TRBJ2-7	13	CASSSAAYYEQYF
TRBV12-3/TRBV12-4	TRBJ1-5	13	CASSLSSNQPRHF
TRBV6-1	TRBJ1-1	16	CASTPTGRSMNTEAFF
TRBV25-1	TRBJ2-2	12	CASRGTTGELFF
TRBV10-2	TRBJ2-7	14	CASSVGGSSYGQYF
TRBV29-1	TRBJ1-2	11	CSVGQGNGYTF
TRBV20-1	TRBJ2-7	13	CSASLAGRGEQYF
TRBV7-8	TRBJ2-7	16	CASSQDSGSRGHEQYF
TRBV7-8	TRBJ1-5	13	CDSSLRGEQPQHF
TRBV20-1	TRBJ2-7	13	CSASGGPRNEQYF
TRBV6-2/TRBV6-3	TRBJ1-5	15	CASRRDRPRNQPQHF
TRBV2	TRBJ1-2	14	CASSENRVGYGYTF
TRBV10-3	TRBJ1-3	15	CAIREQGVAGNTIYF